The rows below give T cell receptor beta chains drawn from one sample of a study of OX40 agonist ivuxolimab in advanced cancers. The protocol was immunoSEQ multiplex PCR, while the TCRdb copy is restricted to in-frame clones and leaves out a portion. This sample has 36,000 or so clones; about 87% occur once, and the top ten carry about 4%. The sequencing here drew on CD4+ or CD8+ T cells sorted from blood, taken in a trial of the OX40 agonist ivuxolimab. The origin of the receptors is an adult with an advanced solid tumor such as melanoma, head and neck, liver or kidney cancer. The CDR3 runs from the conserved cysteine through the conserved F or W. The order of the fields is clone size, J gene, D gene, V gene, CDR3 DNA, CDR3 protein. A D gene is named only where the DNA matches it firmly. Clone size is shown for a subset of rows, as once, few, many or a class of expanded clone.

. TRBJ2-3 . TRBV2 TGTGCCAGCATGTGGCAGCCTTCCACAGATACGCAGTATTTT CASMWQPSTDTQYF
. TRBJ1-4 . TRBV28 TGTGCCAGCAGTTCCCTTGGGGTCAATGAAAAACTGTTTTTT CASSSLGVNEKLFF
. TRBJ1-3 . TRBV4-1 TGCGCCAGCAGCTGGGACGGAAGCTCTGGAAACACCATATATTTT CASSWDGSSGNTIYF
. TRBJ2-1 . TRBV15 TGTGCCACCAGCAGAGATGTAGGACAGCGGCGGAGGGAGCAGTTCTTC CATSRDVGQRRREQFF
. TRBJ1-2 . TRBV28 TGTGCCAGCAGCTTCACACACAGGGTTAAGCATGGCTACACCTTC CASSFTHRVKHGYTF
. TRBJ2-7 . TRBV5-1 TGCGCCAGCAGCCTTCGGACAGAATACGAGCAGTACTTC CASSLRTEYEQYF
once TRBJ1-2 . TRBV6-6 TGTGCCAGCAGTTATCTCCTCAGGAAGGACTCCTATGGCTACACCTTC CASSYLLRKDSYGYTF
. TRBJ2-7 TRBD1 TRBV28 TGTGCCAGCAGTCCCGACAGGGTCCGGGAGCAGTACTTC CASSPDRVREQYF
. TRBJ2-3 . TRBV7-9 TGTGCCAGCAGAGGAGGGGGCGGGAGCACAGATACGCAGTATTTT CASRGGGGSTDTQYF
. TRBJ1-2 . TRBV19 TGTGCCAGTTCGAACTATGGCTACACCTTC CASSNYGYTF
. TRBJ2-2 . TRBV5-1 TGCGCCAGCAGCTTGGTCACAGGGGCGGGGACCGGGGAGCTGTTTTTT CASSLVTGAGTGELFF
. TRBJ2-5 . TRBV30 TGTGCCTGGAGCACCCTGGAAGGGGGAGAGACCCAGTACTTC CAWSTLEGGETQYF
. TRBJ2-2 . TRBV4-2 TGTGCCAGCAGCCAAGATCTTGGGGCGATAAACACCGGGGAGCTGTTTTTT CASSQDLGAINTGELFF
few TRBJ2-1 TRBD1 TRBV7-9 TGTGCCAGCAGCCCAGAGGGACAGTACAATGAGCAGTTCTTC CASSPEGQYNEQFF
. TRBJ1-6 TRBD1 TRBV9 TGTGCCAGCAGCGTGCTAACAGGGGGGGGTTCACCCCTCCACTTT CASSVLTGGGSPLHF
. TRBJ1-6 TRBD1 TRBV7-8 TGTGCCAGCAGCTTAGTCCTGGCGACAGGGATGCCCCTCCACTTT CASSLVLATGMPLHF